This is a list of T cell receptor beta chains from one sample in a study of cytomegalovirus exposure and HLA in healthy donors. This table comes from immunoSEQ multiplex PCR, and its TCRdb copy is limited to in-frame clones, with some not included. The profile shows about 160,000 clones, 80% of them singletons. The specimen was PBMCs. The receptors here all came from a man aged 25 to 45 in good health and CMV-seronegative. Each CDR3 is given with its conserved first and last residue. The D gene is left open where the match is weak. Rows may omit the clone size; those that give it use once, few, many or a size class.

V	size	D	J	CDR3	DNA
TRBV28	-	-	TRBJ1-2	CASSRSTAGYGYTF	TGTGCCAGCAGTAGAAGTACCGCGGGGTATGGCTACACCTTC
TRBV28	-	-	TRBJ1-5	CASSFPGNQPQHF	TGTGCCAGCAGTTTTCCGGGGAATCAGCCCCAGCATTTT
TRBV21-1	-	-	TRBJ2-4	CASSKGGSSGKNIQYF	TGTGCCAGCAGCAAAGGGGGGTCTAGCGGGAAAAACATTCAGTACTTC
TRBV6-5	-	TRBD2	TRBJ2-2	CAAGGGFDTGELFF	TGTGCCGCGGGGGGGGGATTTGACACCGGGGAGCTGTTTTTT
TRBV20-1	-	TRBD2	TRBJ2-7	CSRGGANEQYF	TGCAGTCGGGGGGGAGCCAACGAGCAGTACTTC
TRBV4-1	few	-	TRBJ1-5	CASSQDLGGKGTGNQPQHF	TGCGCCAGCAGCCAAGATCTCGGGGGAAAGGGGACGGGAAATCAGCCCCAGCATTTT
TRBV21-1	-	-	TRBJ1-5	CASSKVRGSSRYQPQHF	TGTGCCAGCAGCAAAGTTAGGGGCTCGAGTCGGTATCAGCCCCAGCATTTT
TRBV6-5	-	-	TRBJ2-7	CASRTGHEAHEQYF	TGTGCCAGCAGGACGGGACACGAGGCTCACGAGCAGTACTTC
TRBV19	-	TRBD1	TRBJ2-7	CASSIWTGRKPPPYEQYF	TGTGCCAGTAGTATCTGGACAGGACGAAAACCCCCACCCTACGAGCAGTACTTC
TRBV9	-	TRBD1	TRBJ2-3	CASSATSGTGGLDTQYF	TGTGCCAGCAGCGCGACCTCCGGGACAGGGGGTTTGGATACGCAGTATTTT
TRBV29-1	few	TRBD1	TRBJ1-2	CSVEDPGQPLGLYGYTF	TGCAGCGTTGAAGACCCGGGACAGCCCTTAGGCCTCTATGGCTACACCTTC
TRBV5-1	-	TRBD1	TRBJ1-2	CASSSGDRALSDYGYTF	TGCGCCAGCAGCTCCGGGGACAGGGCTCTGTCTGACTATGGCTACACCTTC
TRBV5-6	once	TRBD2	TRBJ2-2	CASSSGLAGGGGLFF	TGTGCCAGCAGCTCGGGACTAGCGGGAGGAGGAGGGCTGTTTTTT
TRBV28	-	-	TRBJ2-7	CASMKTEPGAYEQYF	TGTGCCAGCATGAAGACGGAACCGGGGGCCTACGAGCAGTACTTC
TRBV5-4	-	TRBD1	TRBJ2-7	CASSLDRGHYEQYF	TGTGCCAGCAGCCTGGACAGGGGGCACTACGAGCAGTACTTC
TRBV6-4	-	TRBD1	TRBJ2-1	CASSRDRRSYNEQFF	TGTGCCAGCAGCAGGGACAGGCGGTCCTACAATGAGCAGTTCTTC
TRBV4-1	-	TRBD2	TRBJ2-5	CASSQGTSGRNQYF	TGCGCCAGCAGCCAAGGGACTAGCGGGAGGAATCAGTACTTC
TRBV5-1	-	TRBD2	TRBJ2-1	CASSFRTSGNEQFF	TGCGCCAGCAGCTTTCGGACTAGCGGCAATGAGCAGTTCTTC
TRBV7-9	-	TRBD2	TRBJ2-3	CASSPKLASDTDTQYF	TGTGCCAGCAGCCCGAAACTAGCGTCGGACACAGATACGCAGTATTTT
TRBV28	-	TRBD1	TRBJ1-5	CASSNDGQGNQPQHF	TGTGCCAGCAGTAACGATGGACAGGGGAATCAGCCCCAGCATTTT
TRBV30	few	TRBD1	TRBJ1-2	CAWRRTGVYGYTF	TGTGCCTGGAGGCGGACAGGTGTTTATGGCTACACCTTC
TRBV7-2	once	TRBD1	TRBJ1-1	CASSLVGDRGTEAFF	TGTGCCAGCAGCCTGGTCGGGGACAGGGGCACTGAAGCTTTCTTT
TRBV28	-	TRBD1	TRBJ1-4	CASSLPGQGPTFDEKLFF	TGTGCCAGCAGTTTACCTGGACAGGGCCCAACCTTTGATGAAAAACTGTTTTTT
TRBV7-8	once	-	TRBJ2-7	CASSFLDEQYF	TGTGCCAGCAGCTTCCTTGACGAGCAGTACTTC
TRBV5-6	-	TRBD1	TRBJ2-7	CASSWDRAYEQYF	TGTGCCAGCAGCTGGGACAGGGCCTACGAGCAGTACTTC
TRBV19	-	-	TRBJ1-5	CASAAGRDWQPQHF	TGTGCCAGTGCGGCTGGCAGAGATTGGCAGCCCCAGCATTTT
TRBV5-3	-	-	TRBJ1-6	CARILTTWEGDHNSPLHF	TGTGCCAGAATCCTAACGACGTGGGAGGGGGATCATAATTCACCCCTCCACTTT
TRBV11-2	-	-	TRBJ2-7	CASSLEGTLSYEQYF	TGTGCCAGCAGCCTAGAGGGGACACTCTCCTACGAGCAGTACTTC
TRBV28	few	-	TRBJ2-3	CASSLGAGGDTQYF	TGTGCCAGCAGTTTAGGCGCCGGAGGAGATACGCAGTATTTT
TRBV13	-	-	TRBJ2-2	CASSLGRVSNTGELFF	TGTGCCAGCAGCTTAGGCCGGGTATCGAACACCGGGGAGCTGTTTTTT
TRBV6-6	-	-	TRBJ1-5	CASTDSYNQPQHF	TGTGCCAGCACCGACAGCTACAATCAGCCCCAGCATTTT
TRBV28	-	TRBD2	TRBJ2-2	CASARLGGSGTGELFF	TGTGCCAGTGCCCGCCTGGGCGGGAGCGGTACCGGGGAGCTGTTTTTT
TRBV29-1	-	-	TRBJ1-4	CSVESLSTEKLFF	TGCAGCGTTGAATCCCTTAGTACTGAAAAACTGTTTTTT
TRBV10-3	few	TRBD1	TRBJ1-5	CAIRGQGQGQPQHF	TGTGCCATCAGGGGACAGGGGCAGGGTCAGCCCCAGCATTTT
TRBV6-5	-	-	TRBJ1-5	CASSYGRDQPQHF	TGTGCCAGCAGTTACGGCAGGGATCAGCCCCAGCATTTT
TRBV7-7	-	TRBD1	TRBJ2-5	CASSSGGQETQYF	TGTGCTAGCAGCTCAGGGGGCCAAGAGACCCAGTACTTC
TRBV7-9	-	-	TRBJ2-1	CASSYRLGRDSRNEQFF	TGTGCCAGCAGCTACCGACTTGGGCGGGATAGTCGCAATGAGCAGTTCTTC
TRBV11-2	few	TRBD2	TRBJ2-7	CASSLGASGSYEQYF	TGTGCCAGCAGCTTAGGGGCTAGCGGGAGCTACGAGCAGTACTTC
TRBV18	-	-	TRBJ2-2	CASSSSSDPGELFF	TGTGCCAGCTCATCCTCTAGCGACCCCGGGGAGCTGTTTTTT